The next 9 T cell receptor beta chains were all read from a single sample in a study of glioma-infiltrating T cells after dendritic cell vaccination. The assay was immunoSEQ multiplex PCR, and TCRdb's table has in-frame clones only and misses some. The repertoire holds tens of thousands of clones, roughly 80% seen once, with more than 15% in the top ten. Noted time point: after dendritic cell vaccination, including at tumor progression/relapse. The material was blood, obtained after dendritic cell vaccination. These receptors were collected from a human donor with glioblastoma.

This chain links TRBV4-3 with TRBJ1-3, with D hard to call. Between the trimmed V and J ends, which lost 0 bases and 0 bases, there was a span of 9 bases. The CDR3 runs to 16 residues. Germline CDR1 is LGHNA and CDR2 is YSLEER. The CDR3 reads CASSQDGANSGNTIYF. DNA for the CDR3: TGCGCCAGCAGCCAAGACGGAGCCAACTCTGGAAACACCATATATTTT.

The chain employs TRBV4-3 and TRBJ1-1, with D maybe TRBD1 (6 bases). V was shortened by 2 bases and J by 1 base, with 11 bases between the two germline ends. The CDR3 has 15 residues. Germline V CDR1 and CDR2: LGHNA, YSLEER. CDR3: CASSQSGTQNTEAFF. The DNA for the CDR3 is TGCGCCAGCAGCCAATCCGGGACACAGAACACTGAAGCTTTCTTT.

The genes are TRBV5-1 and TRBJ2-5, with a weak D call TRBD2 (6 bases). V lost 4 bases and J lost 4, with 17 bases in between. Germline CDR1 and CDR2: SGHRS and YFSETQ. This CDR3 has 15 amino acids. The CDR3 spells CASSQNDLEGETQYF. CDR3 sequence (DNA): TGCGCCAGCAGCCAAAACGACCTGGAGGGAGAGACCCAGTACTTC.

This rearrangement joins TRBV28 to TRBJ2-5; D ambiguous. Trimming removed 5 bases from V and 2 bases from J, with 3 bases in between. Germline CDR1 and CDR2: MDHEN and SYDVKM. CDR3 size: 11 residues. The DNA for the CDR3 is TGTGCCAGCAGTACACAAGAGACCCAGTACTTC. Translating gives CASSTQETQYF. The full variable domain, in which reference TRBV28 and TRBJ2-5 provide the parts outside the CDR3, is DVKVTQSSRYLVKRTGEKVFLECVQDMDHENMFWYRQDPGLGLRLIYFSYDVKMKEKGDIPEGYSVSREKKERFSLILESASTNQTSMYLCASSTQETQYFGPGTRLLVL.

J is TRBJ2-1 and V is TRBV15, with D uncertain. The CDR3 runs 11 residues. The germline CDR1 and CDR2 sequences are LNHNV and YYDKDF (reference sequence). Trimming removed 5 bases at V and 6 bases at J, with 5 bases between. The CDR3 nucleotides read TGTGCCACCAGCGTTAGCAATGAGCAGTTCTTC. This gives the protein CATSVSNEQFF.

This sequence joins TRBV19 and TRBJ1-1; 10 positions agree with TRBD1. This CDR3 spans 15 amino acids. V lost 6 bases to trimming and J lost 4 bases; unmatched junction nucleotides: 8. In germline, CDR1 is LNHDA, CDR2 SQIVND (reference sequence). CDR3 amino acids: CASRLIGQGGTEAFF. The DNA for the CDR3 is TGTGCCAGTAGGCTGATTGGACAGGGGGGCACTGAAGCTTTCTTT.

The genes are TRBV9 and TRBJ2-2; D is perhaps TRBD1 (5 bases). The germline CDR1 and CDR2 sequences are SGDLS and YYNGEE. This CDR3 comprises 15 residues. Trimming removed 2 bases at V and 3 bases at J, with 11 bases between. Here the CDR3 reads CASSVGQGYTGELFF. The CDR3 DNA sequence: TGTGCCAGCAGCGTGGGGCAAGGCTACACCGGGGAGCTGTTTTTT.

In its sample, this clone was seen once. J is TRBJ1-5 and V is TRBV5-6; D is unclear. Trimming shortened V by 3 bases and J by 6 bases, and 16 bases separated the two germline ends. There are 15 residues in the CDR3. Germline V gene data show CDR1 as SGHDT and CDR2 as YYEEEE. CDR3 sequence: CASSYSGVVSQPQHF. CDR3 in DNA: TGTGCCAGCAGCTACTCGGGTGTAGTCAGTCAGCCCCAGCATTTT. The full variable domain, its missing parts supplied by reference TRBV5-6 and TRBJ1-5, is DAGVTQSPTHLIKTRGQQVTLRCSPKSGHDTVSWYQQALGQGPQFIFQYYEEEERQRGNFPDRFSGHQFPNYSSELNVNALLLGDSALYLCASSYSGVVSQPQHFGDGTRLSIL.

This clone was picked up one time. The chain carries TRBV29-1 and TRBJ1-1; tentatively, D is TRBD1 (5 bases). This CDR3 contains 13 residues. Deletions cut 5 bases from V and 4 bases from J, with 14 bases between. Germline CDR1 SQVTM, CDR2 ANQGSEA. The CDR3 is CSVSWGDATEAFF. The DNA for the CDR3 is TGCAGCGTTTCGTGGGGGGATGCCACTGAAGCTTTCTTT.